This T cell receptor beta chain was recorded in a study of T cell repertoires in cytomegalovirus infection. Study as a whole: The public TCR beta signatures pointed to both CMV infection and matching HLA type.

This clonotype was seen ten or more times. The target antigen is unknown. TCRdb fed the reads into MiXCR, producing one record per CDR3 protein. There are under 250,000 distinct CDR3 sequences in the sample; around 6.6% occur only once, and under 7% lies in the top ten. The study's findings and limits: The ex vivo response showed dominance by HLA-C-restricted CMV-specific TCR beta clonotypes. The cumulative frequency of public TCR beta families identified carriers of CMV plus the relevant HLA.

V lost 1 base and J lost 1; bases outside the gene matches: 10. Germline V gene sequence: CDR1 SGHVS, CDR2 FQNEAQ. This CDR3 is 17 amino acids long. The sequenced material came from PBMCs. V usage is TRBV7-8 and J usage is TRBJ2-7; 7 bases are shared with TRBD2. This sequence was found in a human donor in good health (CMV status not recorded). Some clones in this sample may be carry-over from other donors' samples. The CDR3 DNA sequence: TGTGCCAGCAGCTTAGGGGTTGCGGGGGAGGAGTCCTACGAGCAGTACTTC. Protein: CASSLGVAGEESYEQYF.